Presented here are 21 T cell receptor beta chains from one specimen sequenced in a study of CD8 T cells in ankylosing spondylitis. Broader study findings: A TCR beta motif made of fewer than ten highly homologous variants seemed typical of ankylosing spondylitis blood.

Antigens for these TCRs are unknown. TCRdb independently ran MiXCR on the 5' RACE reads; one entry per CDR3 protein. The sample shows a few hundred thousand distinct CDR3 sequences, 8% of them seen only once. The sequencing input was blood, either unsorted or a sorted T cell fraction (not recorded which). The receptors shown here come from a male donor with ankylosing spondylitis.

Here the CDR3 DNA reads TGCGCCAGCGGCCGGGGACTAGCGGGAGTTTTCAATGAGCAGTTCTTC. Translating gives CASGRGLAGVFNEQFF. The rearrangement uses TRBV10-1 and TRBJ2-1; 14 bases are a match to TRBD2. V lost 8 bases and J lost 6; bases outside the gene matches: 9. Germline V gives CDR1 WNHNN, CDR2 SYGVQD (reference sequence). This CDR3 spans 16 amino acids.

In this sample, this clonotype turned up many times. This chain links TRBV3-1 with TRBJ2-5; perhaps TRBD2 as D (5 bases). The CDR3 has 12 amino acids. The germline gives CDR1 LGHDT, CDR2 YNNKEL (reference sequence). With 0 bases removed from V and 10 bases from J, the gap between germline ends came to 9 bases. The CDR3 nucleotides are TGTGCCAGCAGCCAAGAGACACGGGGCCAGTACTTC. It encodes CASSQETRGQYF.

This clonotype has just a few counts. The chain links TRBV20-1 to TRBJ2-7; D is possibly TRBD1 (6 bases). V was trimmed by 8 bases and J by 6 bases, leaving 23 bases between them. The CDR3 runs 14 residues. The V gene's germline CDR1 is DFQATT and CDR2 SNEGSKA (reference sequence). The chain's CDR3 is CSSRKGQSYFEQYF. CDR3 DNA: TGCAGTTCACGGAAAGGACAGTCTTATTTCGAGCAGTACTTC.

This sequence joins TRBV29-1 and TRBJ2-7, with D maybe TRBD2 (6 bases). The CDR3 is 13 amino acids. Trimming shortened V by 5 bases and J by 1 base, and 12 bases separated the two germline ends. Per germline, CDR1 SQVTM and CDR2 ANQGSEA. The CDR3 is CSVMEGRSYEQYF. CDR3 nucleotides: TGCAGCGTTATGGAGGGGCGATCCTACGAGCAGTACTTC.

V usage is TRBV7-6 and J usage is TRBJ2-2; possible D gene TRBD2, 5 bases. Germline V gene data show CDR1 as SGHVS and CDR2 as FNYEAQ. The CDR3 is made up of 16 amino acids. Trimming cost V 0 bases and J 5 bases, with 13 bases left between them. The CDR3 loop reads CASSLARAATTGELFF. The CDR3 bases are TGTGCCAGCAGCTTAGCGAGGGCTGCCACAACCGGGGAGCTGTTTTTT.

Many counts were recorded for this clonotype. This chain links TRBV29-1 with TRBJ2-2; no definite D call. This CDR3 has 12 residues. The germline V gene encodes CDR1 SQVTM and CDR2 ANQGSEA. Between the trimmed V and J ends, which lost 4 bases and 2 bases, there was a span of 5 bases. The CDR3 bases are TGCAGCGTTGGGACCAACACCGGGGAGCTGTTTTTT. Amino acids: CSVGTNTGELFF.

This chain uses TRBV11-3 with TRBJ2-5; tentative D call: TRBD2 (5 bases). The V and J ends lost 5 bases and 1 base respectively, with 11 bases between them. CDR3 length equals 14 residues. Germline-derived CDR1 and CDR2 are SGHNT and YENEEA. CDR3 coding DNA: TGTGCCAGCAGCCACGGACTGGTCCAAGAGACCCAGTACTTC. Protein: CASSHGLVQETQYF.

The CDR3 bases are TGTGCCATCAGTGAGTTTGACATTCCTAACTATGGCTACACCTTC. It codes for CAISEFDIPNYGYTF. The chain carries TRBV10-3 and TRBJ1-2; D not resolved. This CDR3 is 15 amino acids long. Trimming shortened V by 1 base and J by 0 bases, and 9 bases separated the two germline ends. The germline gives CDR1 ENHRY, CDR2 SYGVKD.

The V call is TRBV28, the J call TRBJ2-7; D assignment may be TRBD1 or TRBD2 (5 bases each). The CDR3 loop spans 13 amino acids. Trimming took off 3 bases at V and 5 bases at J, with 11 bases between the two ends. The germline CDR1 and CDR2 sequences are MDHEN and SYDVKM. In DNA form, the CDR3 reads TGTGCCAGCAGTTTTCCGGGGCGGCACGAGCAGTACTTC. The encoded protein is CASSFPGRHEQYF. Full variable domain (rest looked up from reference TRBV28 and TRBJ2-7): DVKVTQSSRYLVKRTGEKVFLECVQDMDHENMFWYRQDPGLGLRLIYFSYDVKMKEKGDIPEGYSVSREKKERFSLILESASTNQTSMYLCASSFPGRHEQYFGPGTRLTVT.

This clonotype was observed at least ten times. The chain employs TRBV3-1 and TRBJ1-6; D is undetermined. This CDR3 spans 13 amino acids. Germline lookup yields CDR1 LGHDT and CDR2 YNNKEL (reference sequence). The ends were cut back, 3 bases at V and 8 bases at J, with 8 bases in the middle. The CDR3 nucleotides are TGTGCCAGCAGCCATGTCGGGGATTCACCCCTCCACTTT. As protein: CASSHVGDSPLHF.

J is TRBJ1-1 and V is TRBV6-5, with 8 bases identical to TRBD1. The J segment lost 7 bases and the V segment lost 4 bases, leaving 20 bases of the junction unmatched. Germline V CDR1 and CDR2: MNHEY, SVGAGI. The CDR3 extends over 18 amino acids. The CDR3 sequence: CASSSVTRGLSLFIEAFF. In DNA, the CDR3 is TGTGCCAGCAGTTCCGTGACCAGGGGGCTCTCGCTGTTCATTGAAGCTTTCTTT.

The chain links TRBV5-6 to TRBJ1-5; the D is unclear. V was pared by 2 bases and J by 0 bases, with 9 bases between. Germline V gives CDR1 SGHDT, CDR2 YYEEEE. The CDR3 loop spans 15 amino acids. The DNA for the CDR3 is TGTGCCAGCAGCTTAGGCAGCCATAGCAATCAGCCCCAGCATTTT. Translating gives CASSLGSHSNQPQHF.

The chain couples TRBV9 to TRBJ2-7; 9 nucleotides line up with TRBD1. The V gene's germline CDR1 is SGDLS and CDR2 YYNGEE. The CDR3 is 15 amino acids. With 0 bases clipped from V and 4 bases from J, the junction kept 5 bases outside the gene matches. CDR3 coding DNA: TGTGCCAGCAGCGTAGCTCCGGGACAGGGATACGAGCAGTACTTC. Translated: CASSVAPGQGYEQYF.

This clonotype has ten or more counts. CDR3 region: CSARREAPYEQYF. CDR3 bases: TGCAGTGCTAGGCGGGAGGCCCCCTACGAGCAGTACTTC. J is TRBJ2-7 and V is TRBV20-1, with TRBD2 matching 8 bases. The CDR3 consists of 13 residues. V lost 3 bases and J lost 2; bases outside the gene matches: 3. CDR1 DFQATT and CDR2 SNEGSKA come from the germline V gene (reference sequence).

The chain has TRBV7-8 and TRBJ2-2, with D possibly being TRBD1 (7 bases). Germline CDR1 SGHVS, CDR2 FQNEAQ. V lost 2 bases to trimming and J lost 5 bases, with 12 bases between them. The CDR3 length is 15 residues. This CDR3 is CASSLMAGGTGELFF. CDR3 nucleotide sequence: TGTGCCAGCAGCTTAATGGCAGGGGGGACCGGGGAGCTGTTTTTT.

This clonotype was picked up many times. The genes are TRBV4-3 and TRBJ2-5; D may be TRBD2 (5 bases). V lost 4 bases and J lost 4, with 10 bases in between. The germline gives CDR1 LGHNA, CDR2 YSLEER. This CDR3 is built from 13 residues. CDR3 nucleotides: TGCGCCAGCAGCCTGAACCGGGGAGAGACCCAGTACTTC. Amino acid sequence: CASSLNRGETQYF.

This clonotype was recorded at least ten times. The chain is built from TRBV13 and TRBJ1-2; D gene uncertain. The CDR3 covers 13 residues. The germline V and J ends were trimmed by 4 bases and 2 bases, with 8 bases remaining between them. Germline V CDR1 and CDR2: PRHDT, FYEKMQ (reference sequence). The CDR3 loop reads CASSYRPNYGYTF. The CDR3 DNA is TGTGCCAGCAGCTATCGACCCAACTATGGCTACACCTTC. Filled out from reference TRBV13 and TRBJ1-2, the complete variable domain reads AAGVIQSPRHLIKEKRETATLKCYPIPRHDTVYWYQQGPGQDPQFLISFYEKMQSDKGSIPDRFSAQQFSDYHSELNMSSLELGDSALYFCASSYRPNYGYTFGSGTRLTVV.

The CDR3 region is CASSYSVMGVDYYNSPLHF. CDR3 in DNA: TGTGCCAGCAGTTACTCCGTAATGGGTGTCGATTACTATAATTCACCCCTCCACTTT. J is TRBJ1-6 and V is TRBV6-5; D not certain. Per germline, CDR1 MNHEY and CDR2 SVGAGI. The CDR3 sequence is 19 residues long. Trimming left V 0 bases short and J 3 bases short, with 18 bases between.

J is TRBJ2-1 and V is TRBV24-1; a weak D match, TRBD1 (6 bases). This CDR3 has 12 amino acids. Germline V lookup: CDR1 KGHDR, CDR2 SFDVKD. The V end lost 5 bases, the J end lost 15 bases, and 16 bases lay between the germline ends. The DNA for the CDR3 is TGTGCCACCAGTGGCCAACAGGGTGTTGTGTTCTTC. Protein: CATSGQQGVVFF.

The rearrangement uses TRBV28 and TRBJ2-7; D may be TRBD1 or TRBD2 (5 bases each). The CDR3 consists of 14 residues. The V end was cut by 9 bases, the J end by 6 bases, with 21 bases between. CDR1 and CDR2 from the germline V gene are MDHEN and SYDVKM. The CDR3 DNA reads TGTGCCAGTAGGGACGCGGACTGGGGGAGCGAGCAGTACTTC. Translated: CASRDADWGSEQYF.

The CDR3 nucleotides are TGCAGCGTTGACGAAGGGGATACCGGGGAGCTGTTTTTT. This sequence encodes CSVDEGDTGELFF. The chain uses TRBV29-1 and TRBJ2-2, with D perhaps TRBD1 (5 bases). With 3 bases removed from V and 5 bases from J, the gap between germline ends came to 10 bases. Germline CDR1 SQVTM, CDR2 ANQGSEA. The CDR3 sequence is 13 residues long.